Listed here are 10 T cell receptor beta chains from one sample, sequenced in a study of cytomegalovirus exposure and HLA in healthy donors. This table comes from immunoSEQ multiplex PCR, and its TCRdb copy is limited to in-frame clones, with some not included. Among approximately 160,000 clones listed, about 96% were seen once. What was sequenced was PBMCs. The receptors derive from a woman younger than 30 in good health and CMV-seronegative.

This clone was seen only once. This chain joins TRBV9 and TRBJ2-5; no firm D call. The V end was cut by 0 bases, the J end by 5 bases, with 2 bases between. Germline values: CDR1 SGDLS, CDR2 YYNGEE. This CDR3 comprises 11 residues. DNA for the CDR3: TGTGCCAGCAGCGTAGCGGAGACCCAGTACTTC. Translation gives CASSVAETQYF.

The chain combines TRBV7-3 with TRBJ1-1, with no clear D. In germline, CDR1 is SGHTA, CDR2 FQGTGA. CDR3 length: 15 amino acids. V was cut by 0 bases and J by 2 bases, with 10 bases left in between. The CDR3 spells CASSLTPTDNTEAFF. The DNA for the CDR3 is TGTGCCAGCAGCTTAACTCCGACTGATAACACTGAAGCTTTCTTT.

The rearrangement links TRBV4-2 to TRBJ1-2; TRBD1 matches at 7 bases. The CDR3 runs 15 residues. CDR1 is LGHNA and CDR2 is YNFKEQ in the germline V gene. J was trimmed by 2 bases and V by 1 base; bases with no gene match: 4. CDR3 DNA sequence: TGTGCCAGCAGCCAAGGGTTAGGGGGCAACTATGGCTACACCTTC. This sequence encodes CASSQGLGGNYGYTF.

The chain recombines TRBV5-4 with TRBJ2-5, with D tentatively TRBD1 (5 bases). The germline V gene encodes CDR1 SGHNT and CDR2 YYREEE (reference sequence). The V end lost 0 bases, the J end lost 7 bases, and 13 bases lay between the germline ends. CDR3 length equals 14 residues. The CDR3 sequence: CASSLVLDTGTQYF. DNA for the CDR3: TGTGCCAGCAGCTTGGTTTTGGACACAGGGACCCAGTACTTC.

This sequence joins TRBV7-9 and TRBJ2-7; weak D call: TRBD2 (5 bases). Trimming left V 3 bases short and J 8 bases short, with 17 bases between. The CDR3 loop spans 14 amino acids. Germline CDR1 and CDR2: SEHNR and FQNEAQ (reference sequence). This chain's CDR3 is CASSLTSDTGKQYF. For the CDR3, the DNA is TGTGCCAGCAGCTTGACCAGCGATACGGGGAAGCAGTACTTC. The whole variable domain, remainder taken from reference TRBV7-9 and TRBJ2-7, is DTGVSQNPRHKITKRGQNVTFRCDPISEHNRLYWYRQTLGQGPEFLTYFQNEAQLEKSRLLSDRFSAERPKGSFSTLEIQRTEQGDSAMYLCASSLTSDTGKQYFGPGTRLTVT.

This clone has a single count. The rearrangement links TRBV4-2 to TRBJ2-1, with 9 positions matching TRBD2. There are 17 residues in the CDR3. Germline V gives CDR1 LGHNA, CDR2 YNFKEQ. Trimming cost V 0 bases and J 7 bases; bases outside gene matches: 10. CDR3 in DNA: TGTGCCAGCAGCCAAGATAAGGGTAGCGGGGGAAGGAATGAGCAGTTCTTC. It is translated as CASSQDKGSGGRNEQFF.

The chain is built from TRBV7-2 and TRBJ2-2; 8 bases fit TRBD1. The germline CDR1 and CDR2 sequences are SGHTA and FQGNSA. Losses at the gene ends were 5 bases for V and 3 bases for J; bases not matched to a gene: 5. The CDR3 totals 15 residues. DNA for the CDR3: TGTGCCAGCAGCCCCGGGACAGGTTACACCGGGGAGCTGTTTTTT. It translates to CASSPGTGYTGELFF.

The V call is TRBV9, the J call TRBJ1-4; TRBD1 is a possible D gene (5 bases). This CDR3 spans 17 amino acids. The V end was cut by 2 bases, the J end by 0 bases, with 14 bases between. Per the germline V gene, CDR1 is SGDLS and CDR2 is YYNGEE. CDR3 sequence reads: CASSVNGGGATNEKLFF. The CDR3 DNA follows: TGTGCCAGCAGCGTGAACGGTGGGGGGGCAACTAATGAAAAACTGTTTTTT.

The J gene is TRBJ1-2, the V gene TRBV10-1; D gene unclear. V lost 2 bases and J 5 bases, leaving 15 bases between the germline ends. CDR1 is WNHNN, CDR2 SYGVQD, per germline (reference sequence). The CDR3 is 15 residues long. CDR3 nucleotide sequence: TGCGCCAGCAGTGAGGAGGGATGGGCCCCTTATGGCTACACCTTC. Protein product: CASSEEGWAPYGYTF.

The chain is built from TRBV2 and TRBJ1-1; D not certain. Germline V CDR1 and CDR2: SNHLY, FYNNEI. Deletions cut 6 bases from V and 11 bases from J, with 16 bases between. This CDR3 has 12 residues. The CDR3 reads CASRTQTSGAFF. For the CDR3, the DNA is TGTGCCAGCAGAACACAAACTTCGGGGGCTTTCTTT.